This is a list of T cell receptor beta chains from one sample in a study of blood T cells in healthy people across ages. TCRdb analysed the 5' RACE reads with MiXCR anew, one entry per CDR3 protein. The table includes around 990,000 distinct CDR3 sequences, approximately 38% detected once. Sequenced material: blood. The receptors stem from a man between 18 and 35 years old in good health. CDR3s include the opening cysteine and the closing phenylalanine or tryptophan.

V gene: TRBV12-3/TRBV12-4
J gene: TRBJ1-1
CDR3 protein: CASSYGTGSTEAFF

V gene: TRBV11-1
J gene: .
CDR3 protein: CASSLAYGSYEQYF

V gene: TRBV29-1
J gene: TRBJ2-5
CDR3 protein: CSVVERGGWETQYF

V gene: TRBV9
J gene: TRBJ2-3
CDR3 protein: CASSVQLAGGITDTQYF

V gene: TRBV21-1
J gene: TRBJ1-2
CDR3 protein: CASSKCDNYGYTF

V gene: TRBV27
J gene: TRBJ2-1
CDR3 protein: CASSRGTDEQFF

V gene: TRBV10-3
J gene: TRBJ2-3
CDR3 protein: CAISFGQPNTDTQYF

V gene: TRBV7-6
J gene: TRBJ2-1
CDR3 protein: CASSFPPQAGGRYNEQFF

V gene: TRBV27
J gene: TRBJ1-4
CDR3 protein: CASSPQPDSNEKLFF

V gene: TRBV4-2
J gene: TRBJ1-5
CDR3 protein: CASSQEIGHSNQSQHF

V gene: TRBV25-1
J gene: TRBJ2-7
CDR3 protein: CASSEYPQGSSYEQYF

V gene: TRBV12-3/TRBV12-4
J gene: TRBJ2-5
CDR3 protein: CASSQPRPGSYQETQYF

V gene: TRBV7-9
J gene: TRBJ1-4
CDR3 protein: CASSPRTAPNEKLFF

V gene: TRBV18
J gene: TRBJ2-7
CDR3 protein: CASSPTPDEQYF